The 4 T cell receptor beta chains presented below share a single source sample, sequenced in a study of CD8 T cells in Susac syndrome. Random hexamers served to reverse transcribe roughly 0.5 to 1 ug RNA. TCRdb re-called the immunoSEQ multiplex PCR reads through MiXCR, storing one row per CDR3 protein. Of 90,000 to 150,000 distinct CDR3 sequences in the sample, about 93% were seen once. The sequencing input was CD4+ T cells from PBMCs. These receptors came from a human donor in good health.

This clonotype was seen only once. The J gene is TRBJ2-3, the V gene TRBV3-1; 9 nucleotides align to TRBD2. V lost 2 bases, J lost 0 bases, and 0 bases stayed unmatched. CDR3 length: 15 residues. Germline CDR1 reads LGHDT; CDR2 reads YNNKEL (reference sequence). The CDR3 here is CASSQLAGSTDTQYF. CDR3 DNA sequence: TGTGCCAGCAGCCAACTAGCGGGGAGCACAGATACGCAGTATTTT.

This clonotype has just one count. This chain connects TRBV7-2 to TRBJ1-1, with TRBD1 identical over 9 bases. Germline CDR1 SGHTA, CDR2 FQGNSA. With V trimmed by 4 bases and J by 9 bases, 9 bases remained unmatched. This CDR3 is built from 14 residues. This CDR3 is CASSSRQGTGKAFF. CDR3 bases: TGTGCCAGCAGCTCGCGCCAAGGGACAGGGAAAGCTTTCTTT.

The rearrangement links TRBV3-1 to TRBJ2-7, with a weak D call TRBD2 (5 bases). V lost 0 bases and J 4 bases, leaving 13 bases between the germline ends. This CDR3 has 15 amino acids. From germline, CDR1 is LGHDT and CDR2 YNNKEL (reference sequence). The CDR3 sequence: CASSQEEGYRYEQYF. The CDR3 nucleotides read TGTGCCAGCAGCCAAGAAGAGGGCTACAGATACGAGCAGTACTTC.

A remark on this clonotype: One end of the junction does not line up with germline, which may come from a read error. This chain links TRBV3-1 with TRBJ1-1, with 8 bases identical to TRBD1. Germline V lookup: CDR1 LGHDT, CDR2 YNNKEL (reference sequence). This CDR3 contains 15 residues. The CDR3 nucleotides read TGTGCGAGCAATGATAGAGGGACAGGGAACACTGAAGCTTTCTTT. It translates to CASNDRGTGNTEAFF.